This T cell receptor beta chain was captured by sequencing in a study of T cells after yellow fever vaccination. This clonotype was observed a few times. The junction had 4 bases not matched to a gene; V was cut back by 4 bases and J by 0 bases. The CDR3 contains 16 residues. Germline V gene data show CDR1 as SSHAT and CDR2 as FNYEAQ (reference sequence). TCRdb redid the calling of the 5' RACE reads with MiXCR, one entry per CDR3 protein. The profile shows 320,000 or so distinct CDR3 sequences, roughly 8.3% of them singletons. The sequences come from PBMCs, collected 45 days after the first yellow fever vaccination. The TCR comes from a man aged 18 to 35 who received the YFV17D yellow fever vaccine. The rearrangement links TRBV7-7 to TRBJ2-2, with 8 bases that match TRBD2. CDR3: CASSSLAGTNTGELFF. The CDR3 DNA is TGTGCCAGCAGCTCCTTAGCGGGGACGAACACCGGGGAGCTGTTTTTT.